A single sample is the source of the 20 T cell receptor beta chains below, sequenced in a study of a mutant IDH1 vaccine in newly diagnosed glioma. Time point reported: week 47, end of study. Topical imiquimod was applied with each vaccine dose, which held 300 ug of mutant IDH1 20-mer peptide. TCRdb's copy holds only in-frame clones and misses some; the assay was immunoSEQ multiplex PCR. The table shows 24,000 or so clones, with almost 85% occurring only once. The antigens of these receptors remain unknown. The starting material was PBMCs, obtained from a glioma patient whose treatment included an IDH1 peptide vaccine. The receptors were gathered from a man aged 35-49 years with glioma.

The chain joins TRBV27 to TRBJ2-5, with 7 bases matching TRBD2. J lost 0 bases, V lost 5 bases, and 6 bases had no gene match. There are 15 residues in the CDR3. Germline lookup yields CDR1 MNHEY and CDR2 SMNVEV (reference sequence). CDR3 bases: TGTGCCAGCAGTGCGCTCGGGGGGAACCAAGAGACCCAGTACTTC. As protein: CASSALGGNQETQYF.

This chain joins TRBV5-6 and TRBJ2-1, with TRBD2 as a possible D gene (6 bases). The V gene lost 5 bases and the J gene lost 8 bases, with 14 bases spanning the gap. From germline, CDR1 is SGHDT and CDR2 YYEEEE. The CDR3 is 13 amino acids. CDR3 in DNA: TGTGCCAGCAGGCAAACTAGCTGGCATGAGCAGTTCTTC. Translated: CASRQTSWHEQFF.

The chain is built from TRBV10-3 and TRBJ1-2; D might be TRBD1 (6 bases). This CDR3 region has 13 residues. V was trimmed by 7 bases and J by 7 bases, leaving 16 bases between them. From germline, CDR1 is ENHRY and CDR2 SYGVKD. This CDR3 is CAITNRDKVGYTF. DNA for the CDR3: TGTGCCATCACTAACCGGGACAAGGTTGGCTACACCTTC.

This rearrangement joins TRBV6-4 to TRBJ1-4, with D unclear. Germline CDR1 MRHNA, CDR2 SNTAGT. The CDR3 is 14 residues long. V was trimmed by 6 bases and J by 2 bases, leaving 10 bases between them. Here the CDR3 reads CASRLVRTNEKLFF. Here the CDR3 DNA reads TGTGCCAGCAGGTTAGTTAGGACTAATGAAAAACTGTTTTTT.

The rearrangement joins TRBV5-4 to TRBJ2-2; possible D gene TRBD2, 5 bases. CDR3 size: 15 residues. Trimming shortened V by 4 bases and J by 0 bases, and 10 bases separated the two germline ends. The germline CDR1 and CDR2 sequences are SGHNT and YYREEE (reference sequence). The CDR3 DNA follows: TGTGCCAGCAGCCCTACGCGGGCGAACACCGGGGAGCTGTTTTTT. Translation gives CASSPTRANTGELFF.

This clone has only a few counts. J is TRBJ2-1 and V is TRBV4-3, with TRBD2 as a possible D gene (6 bases). V was pared by 4 bases and J by 4 bases, with 14 bases between. CDR1 is LGHNA, CDR2 YSLEER, per germline. The CDR3 is 15 amino acids. The chain's CDR3 is CASSPRDGSYNEQFF. The CDR3 coding sequence is TGCGCCAGCAGCCCTAGGGACGGGAGTTACAATGAGCAGTTCTTC.

The chain couples TRBV4-1 to TRBJ2-1, with a weak D call TRBD2 (6 bases). Deletions cut 1 base from V and 10 bases from J, with 14 bases between. The CDR3 extends over 14 amino acids. Germline V gene lookup returns CDR1 MGHRA and CDR2 YSYEKL. The CDR3 nucleotides read TGCGCCAGCAGCCAAGGACTAGGGAGATGGGAGCAGTTCTTC. This codes for CASSQGLGRWEQFF.

This chain uses TRBV6-1 with TRBJ2-5, with 13 bases that match TRBD2. J lost 5 bases, V lost 6 bases, and 3 bases had no gene match. Germline V gives CDR1 MNHNS, CDR2 SASEGT. The CDR3 is 14 residues long. CDR3 sequence: CASRTSGRGETQYF. The DNA for the CDR3 is TGTGCCAGCAGAACTAGCGGGAGGGGGGAGACCCAGTACTTC.

CDR3 nucleotide sequence: TGTGCCAGCAGCGCCGTGGGACTAGGGGGGAATGAGCAGTTCTTC. It specifies CASSAVGLGGNEQFF. This chain links TRBV9 with TRBJ2-1, with 8 bases identical to TRBD2. The ends lost 3 bases at V and 7 bases at J; junction bases unmatched: 9. The CDR3 has 15 residues. In germline, CDR1 is SGDLS, CDR2 YYNGEE.

The chain joins TRBV2 to TRBJ2-2, with 9 bases identical to TRBD2. The trim removed 3 bases at V and 4 bases at J, leaving 6 bases unmatched. CDR1 is SNHLY and CDR2 is FYNNEI in the germline V gene. This CDR3 contains 16 residues. This CDR3 is CASSEGGRGATGELFF. DNA of the CDR3: TGTGCCAGCAGTGAGGGCGGGAGGGGGGCCACCGGGGAGCTGTTTTTT.

The chain employs TRBV28 and TRBJ2-7; 7 bases match TRBD2. CDR3 size: 14 residues. Germline CDR1 is MDHEN and CDR2 is SYDVKM. Trimming removed 6 bases from V and 6 bases from J; junction bases left unmatched: 11. CDR3 loop: CASSRRLAGSEQYF. CDR3 coding DNA: TGTGCCAGCAGCCGTAGACTAGCAGGTAGCGAGCAGTACTTC.

This clone came up once. This rearrangement joins TRBV6-1 to TRBJ2-7; a weak D match, TRBD1 (6 bases). With 3 bases removed from V and 0 bases from J, the gap between germline ends came to 9 bases. CDR3 length equals 14 residues. Germline V gene data show CDR1 as MNHNS and CDR2 as SASEGT. The CDR3 loop reads CASSDAGVSYEQYF. Written as DNA, the CDR3 is TGTGCCAGCAGTGACGCAGGGGTCTCCTACGAGCAGTACTTC.

CDR3 sequence (DNA): TGTGCCAGCAGCCCACCACAGGGTTCCCATACGCAGTATTTT. This gives the protein CASSPPQGSHTQYF. The chain employs TRBV27 and TRBJ2-3; TRBD1 might be the D (6 bases). Germline V gene data show CDR1 as MNHEY and CDR2 as SMNVEV (reference sequence). This CDR3 comprises 14 residues. The germline V and J ends were trimmed by 6 bases and 7 bases, with 17 bases remaining between them.

V gene TRBV2 combines with J gene TRBJ2-3; 9 positions match TRBD1. The CDR3 covers 15 residues. With V trimmed by 5 bases and J by 6 bases, 9 bases remained unmatched. CDR1 is SNHLY, CDR2 FYNNEI, per germline. The CDR3 reads CASSPRDRVLDTQYF. Here the CDR3 DNA reads TGTGCCAGCAGTCCCCGGGACAGGGTTTTGGATACGCAGTATTTT.

The rearrangement uses TRBV6-5 and TRBJ2-5, with a weak D call TRBD1 (5 bases). This CDR3 has 14 residues. V lost 0 bases and J 5 bases, leaving 10 bases between the germline ends. CDR1 is MNHEY, CDR2 SVGAGI, per germline. The DNA of the CDR3 is TGTGCCAGCAGTTACTCAGGGGTCGTGGAGACCCAGTACTTC. It codes for CASSYSGVVETQYF.

The chain uses TRBV27 and TRBJ2-7; D is unresolved. CDR1 and CDR2 (germline): MNHEY, SMNVEV (reference sequence). The CDR3 runs 13 residues. Between the trimmed V and J ends, which lost 3 bases and 5 bases, there was a span of 11 bases. CDR3 DNA: TGTGCCAGCAGTTTGGGGTTAGTCCACGAGCAGTACTTC. As protein: CASSLGLVHEQYF.

This clone has more than one count but fewer than ten. The chain combines TRBV19 with TRBJ1-5, with TRBD1 matching 8 bases. This CDR3 is built from 13 residues. CDR1 is LNHDA, CDR2 SQIVND, per germline (reference sequence). J gave up 4 bases and V 8 bases, and 4 bases lay outside the gene matches. In DNA form, the CDR3 reads TGTGCCAGTTTAGACAGGGGAAATCAGCCCCAGCATTTT. Protein product: CASLDRGNQPQHF.

The chain couples TRBV27 to TRBJ2-1; D tentatively reads TRBD1 or TRBD2 (5 bases each). Trimming left V 5 bases short and J 9 bases short, with 26 bases between. The CDR3 contains 17 residues. CDR1 MNHEY and CDR2 SMNVEV come from the germline V gene (reference sequence). CDR3 residues: CASSLRGVGIYASEQFF. The CDR3 region has the DNA TGTGCCAGCAGTCTGAGGGGCGTCGGAATCTATGCGAGTGAGCAGTTCTTC.

The rearrangement links TRBV7-6 to TRBJ2-7; TRBD2 matches 10 bases. Germline CDR1 reads SGHVS; CDR2 reads FNYEAQ. Germline trimming cut 5 bases from V and 5 bases from J; bases unmatched to any gene: 9. The CDR3 extends over 15 amino acids. The CDR3: CASSPQGLASHEQYF. The CDR3 nucleotides are TGTGCCAGCAGCCCCCAGGGACTAGCGAGCCACGAGCAGTACTTC.

The chain links TRBV11-1 to TRBJ2-3, with 7 positions matching TRBD2. The CDR3 consists of 14 residues. J was trimmed by 6 bases and V by 5 bases; bases with no gene match: 8. In germline, CDR1 is SGHAT, CDR2 FQDESV (reference sequence). The CDR3 nucleotides are TGTGCCAGCAGCCCCGGACTAGGGGTGGATACGCAGTATTTT. This sequence encodes CASSPGLGVDTQYF.